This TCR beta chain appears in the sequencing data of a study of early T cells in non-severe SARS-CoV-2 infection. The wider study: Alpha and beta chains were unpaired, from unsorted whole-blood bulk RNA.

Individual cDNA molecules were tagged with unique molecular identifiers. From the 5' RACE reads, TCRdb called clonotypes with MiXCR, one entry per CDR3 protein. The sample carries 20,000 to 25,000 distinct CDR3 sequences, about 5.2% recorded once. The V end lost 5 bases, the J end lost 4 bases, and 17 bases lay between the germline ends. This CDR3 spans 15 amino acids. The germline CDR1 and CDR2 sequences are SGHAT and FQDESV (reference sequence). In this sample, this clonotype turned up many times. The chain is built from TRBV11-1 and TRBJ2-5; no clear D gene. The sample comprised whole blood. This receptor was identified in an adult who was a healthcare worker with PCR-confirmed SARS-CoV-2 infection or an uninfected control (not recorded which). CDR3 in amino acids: CASSPSSVVIETQYF. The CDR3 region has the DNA TGTGCCAGCAGCCCGTCATCGGTCGTGATAGAGACCCAGTACTTC.